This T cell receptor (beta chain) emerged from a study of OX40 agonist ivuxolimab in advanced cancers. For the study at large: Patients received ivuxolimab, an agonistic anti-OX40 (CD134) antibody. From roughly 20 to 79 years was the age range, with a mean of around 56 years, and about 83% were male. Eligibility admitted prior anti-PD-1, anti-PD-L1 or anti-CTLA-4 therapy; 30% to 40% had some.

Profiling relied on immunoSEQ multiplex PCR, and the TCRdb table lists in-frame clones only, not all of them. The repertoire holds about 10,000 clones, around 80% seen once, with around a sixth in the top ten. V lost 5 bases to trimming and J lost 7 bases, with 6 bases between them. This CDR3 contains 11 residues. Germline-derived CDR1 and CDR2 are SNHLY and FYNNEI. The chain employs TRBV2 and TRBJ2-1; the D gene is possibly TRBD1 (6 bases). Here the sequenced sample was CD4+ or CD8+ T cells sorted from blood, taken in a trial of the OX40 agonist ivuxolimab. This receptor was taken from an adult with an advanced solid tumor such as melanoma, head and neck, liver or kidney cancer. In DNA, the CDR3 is TGTGCCAGCAGTCAGGGGAATGAGCAGTTCTTC. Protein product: CASSQGNEQFF.